A single sample is the source of the 9 T cell receptor beta chains below, sequenced in a study of T cell responses to AZD1222 COVID-19 vaccine. Using immunoSEQ multiplex PCR, the repertoire was profiled, and TCRdb retains in-frame clones only, with some absent. This sample has around 100,000 clones, with almost 90% found just once. Sequences were derived from peripheral blood, sampled on day 0 of AZD1222 vaccination. All receptors derive from an adult in good health.

This clone was found once. The V call is TRBV6-6, the J call TRBJ2-7; TRBD2 matches 7 bases. Germline CDR1 and CDR2: MNHNY and SVGAGI (reference sequence). The V and J ends lost 0 bases and 4 bases, in that order; junction bases with no gene match: 9. This CDR3 comprises 16 residues. The CDR3 spells CASSYSVPAGRYEQYF. The CDR3 DNA reads as TGTGCCAGCAGTTACTCGGTTCCAGCGGGGAGGTACGAGCAGTACTTC.

V gene TRBV18 combines with J gene TRBJ2-3, with 8 bases identical to TRBD1. The ends lost 3 bases at V and 4 bases at J; junction bases unmatched: 12. CDR1 KGHSH and CDR2 LQKENI come from the germline V gene. The CDR3 consists of 17 residues. CDR3 DNA sequence: TGTGCCAGCTCACCCTTTGGGACAGGACCGGGGGCAGATACGCAGTATTTT. Translated, it gives CASSPFGTGPGADTQYF.

The gene calls are TRBV27 and TRBJ1-5; 7 bases match TRBD1. The V segment lost 0 bases and the J segment 3 bases; nucleotides outside the gene matches: 8. The CDR3 length is 17 residues. Looked up from germline, CDR1 is MNHEY and CDR2 is SMNVEV (reference sequence). The CDR3 region has the DNA TGTGCCAGCAGTTTATCGTCAGGGGGGAGCAACAATCAGCCCCAGCATTTT. It specifies CASSLSSGGSNNQPQHF.

About this clone: Other DNA sequences in the sample encode the same CDR3. This chain links TRBV18 with TRBJ1-1, with D perhaps matching TRBD1 (5 bases). V lost 2 bases and J lost 4, with 8 bases in between. The CDR3 contains 13 residues. The germline CDR1 and CDR2 sequences are KGHSH and LQKENI. Here the CDR3 DNA reads TGTGCCAGCTCACCATTGGGGGGCACTGAAGCTTTCTTT. Translated: CASSPLGGTEAFF.

V usage is TRBV7-9 and J usage is TRBJ1-1, with 8 positions matching TRBD1. V shed 5 bases, J shed 4 bases, and the junction held 9 bases outside the gene matches. The CDR3 sequence is 15 residues long. The germline V gene has CDR1 SEHNR and CDR2 FQNEAQ (reference sequence). CDR3 DNA: TGTGCCAGCAGCCCGGGACAGGCCCTTTTCACTGAAGCTTTCTTT. Translating gives CASSPGQALFTEAFF.

The chain joins TRBV6-6 to TRBJ1-6; D is possibly TRBD1 (5 bases). This CDR3 region has 15 residues. V was pared by 2 bases and J by 0 bases, with 5 bases between. In germline, CDR1 is MNHNY, CDR2 SVGAGI (reference sequence). CDR3 residues: CASSYTGSYNSPLHF. CDR3 in DNA: TGTGCCAGCAGTTACACAGGCTCCTATAATTCACCCCTCCACTTT.

The chain is built from TRBV19 and TRBJ1-2, with 7 positions matching TRBD1. Germline loops: CDR1 LNHDA, CDR2 SQIVND (reference sequence). V shed 3 bases, J shed 8 bases, and the junction held 12 bases outside the gene matches. The CDR3 runs 15 residues. The CDR3: CASSIIGGQLSGYTF. The CDR3, as DNA: TGTGCCAGTAGTATTATCGGGGGACAGCTATCCGGCTACACCTTC.

The chain couples TRBV7-3 to TRBJ2-2, with D possibly called TRBD1 or TRBD2 (5 bases each). V dropped 1 base and J dropped 4 bases, with 7 bases sitting between them. Germline CDR1 is SGHTA and CDR2 is FQGTGA. The CDR3 spans 14 residues. CDR3: CASSLNGGTGELFF. The CDR3 DNA reads TGTGCCAGCAGCTTAAATGGGGGCACCGGGGAGCTGTTTTTT.

In DNA form, the CDR3 reads TGTGCCACTAGGGCTCGGACAGGGGCCCAATATAGCAATCAGCCCCAGCATTTT. Protein product: CATRARTGAQYSNQPQHF. The chain recombines TRBV19 with TRBJ1-5, with 9 nucleotides matching TRBD1. Germline V gene sequence: CDR1 LNHDA, CDR2 SQIVND (reference sequence). Trimming took 10 bases from V and 0 from J; bases not matched to a gene: 16. This CDR3 has 18 residues. Complete variable domain (other parts from reference TRBV19 and TRBJ1-5): DGGITQSPKYLFRKEGQNVTLSCEQNLNHDAMYWYRQDPGQGLRLIYYSQIVNDFQKGDIAEGYSVSREKKESFPLTVTSAQKNPTAFYLCATRARTGAQYSNQPQHFGDGTRLSIL.